This is a list of T cell receptor beta chains from one sample in a study of T cell changes during pregnancy in multiple sclerosis. Method: immunoSEQ multiplex PCR; TCRdb's copy keeps in-frame clones and lacks some. The sample yields approximately 30,000 clones, roughly 87% seen once. The sequences come from CD4+ T cells from peripheral blood mononuclear cells, collected in the second trimester of pregnancy. These receptors all stem from a female donor with multiple sclerosis, enrolled in a pregnancy study. Each CDR3 is given without its conserved first and last residue. The order of the fields is V gene, J gene, CDR3 protein.

TRBV2	TRBJ1-1	ASKERGGVGEAF
TRBV19	TRBJ2-5	ASSIGEGITSKETQY
TRBV7-8	TRBJ2-5	ASSLGSGAHAETQY
TRBV9	TRBJ1-6	ASSAGQGRSGSPLH
TRBV10-2	TRBJ2-7	AHLREREPYEQY
TRBV11-3	TRBJ1-2	ASSREGHANYGYT
TRBV4-3	TRBJ2-1	ASSQDIQGVDEQF
TRBV7-2	TRBJ1-2	ASSPFYGYT
TRBV5-1	TRBJ1-3	ASSDGQASLGSGNTIY
TRBV28	TRBJ2-3	ASSFPGTDTQY
TRBV25-1	TRBJ1-6	ASSRTDSYNSPLH
TRBV11-2	TRBJ1-2	ASSLVYTGKGYT
TRBV2	TRBJ1-1	ASTQGANTEAF
TRBV30	TRBJ2-1	AWMSGGFNYNEQF
TRBV7-3	TRBJ2-1	ASSLSGSGSYNEQF
TRBV5-1	TRBJ1-6	ASSLGQVDNSPLH
TRBV7-2	TRBJ1-1	ASSPGLWHMNTEAF
TRBV6-6	TRBJ1-5	ASSYLAGNQPQH
TRBV7-3	TRBJ2-2	ASSSPRTGELF
TRBV6-5	TRBJ2-2	ASRRGTATGELF
TRBV11-2	TRBJ1-1	ASKGTGKWAEAF
TRBV19	TRBJ1-2	ASKPRAESYGYT
TRBV5-1	TRBJ1-3	ASSLWTGGNSGNTIY
TRBV7-9	TRBJ2-1	ASSLYYEQF
TRBV30	TRBJ1-4	AWKQGTPNEKLF
TRBV25-1	TRBJ2-7	ASSEYWTESYEQY
TRBV30	TRBJ2-3	AWSEGGGRADTQY
TRBV28	TRBJ1-4	ASRLDSLATNEKLF
TRBV6-6	TRBJ1-1	ASSSTRQGAEAF
TRBV5-6	TRBJ1-2	ASSLGTGGYT
TRBV28	TRBJ2-5	ASSLYPDQETQY
TRBV9	TRBJ1-6	ASSPEGQIYNSPLH
TRBV15	TRBJ1-1	ATSPSLGQGKFNTEAF
TRBV2	TRBJ2-7	ASGRGLDYEQY